The clone carrying this TCR beta chain has a count of ten or more. Its antigen is currently unknown. In germline, CDR1 is LNHNV, CDR2 YYDKDF (reference sequence). The CDR3 extends over 13 amino acids. Trimming removed 2 bases from V and 2 bases from J, with 6 bases in between. TCRdb re-derived calls from the 5' RACE reads in MiXCR, one entry per CDR3 protein. The table lists 250,000 or so distinct CDR3 sequences, more than 3.5% of them singletons. These data originate in a study of T cells after yellow fever vaccination. As for the study in general: The SMART-Seq v4 Ultra Low Input method served to prepare the low-cell-number fractions.

Broader study findings: Abundant bulk-derived clonotypes could contaminate FACS-sorted repertoires.

The chain combines TRBV15 with TRBJ1-1; D uncertain. The sample consisted of PBMCs, taken 15 days after the yellow fever booster vaccination. The TCR was taken from a man aged 18 to 30 who received the YFV17D yellow fever vaccine. CDR3 coding DNA: TGTGCCACCAGCAGACAGAGAAACACTGAAGCTTTCTTT. This translates into CATSRQRNTEAFF.